These T cell receptor beta chains were read from a single sample in a study of identical twins' blood T cells. TCRdb reanalysed the 5' RACE reads using MiXCR and keeps one entry per CDR3 protein. The sample shows 350,000 to 400,000 distinct CDR3 sequences, around 30% of them seen only once. The sequencing sample was made of PBMCs. These receptors came from a woman aged 18-50 years in good health. CDR3s include the opening cysteine and the closing phenylalanine or tryptophan. The order of the fields is CDR3 DNA, CDR3 protein, D gene, J gene, clone size, V gene. A D gene is named only where the DNA matches it firmly. For some rows the clone size is stated as once, few or many, or as a class when expanded; others skip it.

CDR3nt: TGTGCCAGCAGCGCCCAGTTGAACACTGAAGCTTTCTTT
CDR3aa: CASSAQLNTEAFF
d_gene: -
j_gene: TRBJ1-1
abundance: -
v_gene: TRBV7-2

CDR3nt: TGCAGTGCTAGGACCCGGGACAGAGCCTACGAGCAGTACTTC
CDR3aa: CSARTRDRAYEQYF
d_gene: TRBD1
j_gene: TRBJ2-7
abundance: -
v_gene: TRBV20-1

CDR3nt: TGTGCCAGCAACCCCATGGCCTGGCAAAGTTTTGAAGCTTTCTTT
CDR3aa: CASNPMAWQSFEAFF
d_gene: -
j_gene: TRBJ1-1
abundance: -
v_gene: TRBV28

CDR3nt: TGTGCCAGCAGCATACTAGCGGTCGACTACAATGAGCAGTTCTTC
CDR3aa: CASSILAVDYNEQFF
d_gene: TRBD2
j_gene: TRBJ2-1
abundance: -
v_gene: TRBV7-2

CDR3nt: TGTGCCAGCAGTTTTCTTAGGGCTAGGGGCTACACCTTC
CDR3aa: CASSFLRARGYTF
d_gene: -
j_gene: TRBJ1-2
abundance: few
v_gene: TRBV12-3/TRBV12-4

CDR3nt: TGCGCCAGCAGCCATAGCGGGGGGGTGAACACCGGGGAGCTGTTTTTT
CDR3aa: CASSHSGGVNTGELFF
d_gene: TRBD2
j_gene: TRBJ2-2
abundance: few
v_gene: TRBV5-1

CDR3nt: TGTGCCAGCAGTTCCCAAACTAGCACCTTTGGGGAGCTGTTTTTT
CDR3aa: CASSSQTSTFGELFF
d_gene: -
j_gene: TRBJ2-2
abundance: few
v_gene: TRBV14

CDR3nt: TGCAGTGCTAGAGATCCGGGAAAAGAGACCCAGTACTTC
CDR3aa: CSARDPGKETQYF
d_gene: -
j_gene: TRBJ2-5
abundance: -
v_gene: TRBV20-1

CDR3nt: TGTGCCATCAGTGAGTCGAAGGGACGGGTCTACAATGAGCAGTTCTTC
CDR3aa: CAISESKGRVYNEQFF
d_gene: -
j_gene: TRBJ2-1
abundance: -
v_gene: TRBV10-3

CDR3nt: TGTGCCAGCTCACCTCTAGGGACAGACGAAGAATATGGCTACACCTTC
CDR3aa: CASSPLGTDEEYGYTF
d_gene: TRBD1
j_gene: TRBJ1-2
abundance: few
v_gene: TRBV18

CDR3nt: TGCAGCGTTTCTGGGGTAGGGAGCACTGAAGCTTTCTTT
CDR3aa: CSVSGVGSTEAFF
d_gene: -
j_gene: TRBJ1-1
abundance: many
v_gene: TRBV29-1

CDR3nt: TGCGCCAGCAGCCCCGGACAGGGTGTGGGCAATGAGCAGTTCTTC
CDR3aa: CASSPGQGVGNEQFF
d_gene: TRBD1
j_gene: TRBJ2-1
abundance: few
v_gene: TRBV5-1

CDR3nt: TGTGCCAGCTCGGGCATCTCCTACGAGCAGTACTTC
CDR3aa: CASSGISYEQYF
d_gene: -
j_gene: TRBJ2-7
abundance: few
v_gene: TRBV7-9

CDR3nt: TGTGTCAGCAGCTTGGGAGCTGAAGCTTTCTTT
CDR3aa: CVSSLGAEAFF
d_gene: -
j_gene: TRBJ1-1
abundance: -
v_gene: TRBV5-6

CDR3nt: TGCAGCGCCGGACAGCTCTCTGGAAACACCATATATTTT
CDR3aa: CSAGQLSGNTIYF
d_gene: -
j_gene: TRBJ1-3
abundance: -
v_gene: TRBV29-1

CDR3nt: TGTGCCAGCAGCTTAGGCCCCGGCCGGGGTTACTTC
CDR3aa: CASSLGPGRGYF
d_gene: -
j_gene: TRBJ2-7
abundance: -
v_gene: TRBV13

CDR3nt: TGCAGCGCCCAGGACAGGGGTAGCAATCAGCCCCAGCATTTT
CDR3aa: CSAQDRGSNQPQHF
d_gene: TRBD1
j_gene: TRBJ1-5
abundance: few
v_gene: TRBV29-1

CDR3nt: TGTGCCAGCAGTTACGGTGAGCAGTTCTTC
CDR3aa: CASSYGEQFF
d_gene: -
j_gene: TRBJ2-1
abundance: -
v_gene: TRBV12-3/TRBV12-4

CDR3nt: TGTGCCAGCAGAACCGAGCGGGACACCGGGGAGCTGTTTTTT
CDR3aa: CASRTERDTGELFF
d_gene: -
j_gene: TRBJ2-2
abundance: -
v_gene: TRBV11-1

CDR3nt: TGTGCCAGCAGTTTTTCACAGGGGCGGGAAAAACTGTTTTTT
CDR3aa: CASSFSQGREKLFF
d_gene: TRBD1
j_gene: TRBJ1-4
abundance: -
v_gene: TRBV12-3/TRBV12-4

CDR3nt: TGTGCCAGCAGGGCGGGACAGGGGATCTACAATGAGCAGTTCTTC
CDR3aa: CASRAGQGIYNEQFF
d_gene: TRBD1
j_gene: TRBJ2-1
abundance: -
v_gene: TRBV12-3/TRBV12-4

CDR3nt: TGTGCCAGCAGCAACTATCGGGCCTCGAGAGGCTATGGCTACACCTTC
CDR3aa: CASSNYRASRGYGYTF
d_gene: -
j_gene: TRBJ1-2
abundance: many
v_gene: TRBV6-5

CDR3nt: TGTGCCAGCAGCTTAGGCCTAAACAATTCACCCCTCCACTTT
CDR3aa: CASSLGLNNSPLHF
d_gene: -
j_gene: TRBJ1-6
abundance: few
v_gene: TRBV13

CDR3nt: TGTGCCAGCAGTCGGGTCTCTGGACGCAATCAGCCCCAGCATTTT
CDR3aa: CASSRVSGRNQPQHF
d_gene: -
j_gene: TRBJ1-5
abundance: -
v_gene: TRBV6-5

CDR3nt: TGCAGTGCTAGAGGGGGGCGAGAAGAAAAACTGTTTTTT
CDR3aa: CSARGGREEKLFF
d_gene: -
j_gene: TRBJ1-4
abundance: few
v_gene: TRBV20-1

CDR3nt: TGTGCCAGTAGTCGCCTGAGGGTAACTAATGAAAAACTGTTTTTT
CDR3aa: CASSRLRVTNEKLFF
d_gene: -
j_gene: TRBJ1-4
abundance: few
v_gene: TRBV19

CDR3nt: TGTGCCAGCAGAACTTACAATGAGCAGTTCTTC
CDR3aa: CASRTYNEQFF
d_gene: -
j_gene: TRBJ2-1
abundance: few
v_gene: TRBV12-3/TRBV12-4

CDR3nt: TGTGCCAGCAGCATCAGGGAATCCGGGGAGCTGTTTTTT
CDR3aa: CASSIRESGELFF
d_gene: -
j_gene: TRBJ2-2
abundance: -
v_gene: TRBV6-5

CDR3nt: TGCAGTGCTAGAACAGGATACCAAGAGACCCAGTACTTC
CDR3aa: CSARTGYQETQYF
d_gene: -
j_gene: TRBJ2-5
abundance: once
v_gene: TRBV20-1

CDR3nt: TGTGCTAGCAGCTCCGGCAGGTCTTACCAAGAGACCCAGTACTTC
CDR3aa: CASSSGRSYQETQYF
d_gene: -
j_gene: TRBJ2-5
abundance: -
v_gene: TRBV7-7

CDR3nt: TGTGCCAGCAGCGACAGGGGCAATAGCAATCAGCCCCAGCATTTT
CDR3aa: CASSDRGNSNQPQHF
d_gene: TRBD1
j_gene: TRBJ1-5
abundance: few
v_gene: TRBV3-1

CDR3nt: TGTGCCAGCAGCCCAAGGGTCGACGAAAAACTGTTTTTT
CDR3aa: CASSPRVDEKLFF
d_gene: -
j_gene: TRBJ1-4
abundance: few
v_gene: TRBV7-2

CDR3nt: TGCAGCGTTGAAGTAGCGGGAGGGAGCACAGATACGCAGTATTTT
CDR3aa: CSVEVAGGSTDTQYF
d_gene: TRBD2
j_gene: TRBJ2-3
abundance: -
v_gene: TRBV29-1

CDR3nt: TGTGCCATCAGTGAAGAGGCCGGGAGGGATGGCTACACCTTC
CDR3aa: CAISEEAGRDGYTF
d_gene: -
j_gene: TRBJ1-2
abundance: many
v_gene: TRBV10-3

CDR3nt: TGTGCCAGCAGATTCCACCTCCAAGGGAAACCCTATGGCTACACCTTC
CDR3aa: CASRFHLQGKPYGYTF
d_gene: -
j_gene: TRBJ1-2
abundance: many
v_gene: TRBV2

CDR3nt: TGTGCCACCCATCACCCCTATTACCGGAACACCGGGGATCTGTTTTTT
CDR3aa: CATHHPYYRNTGDLFF
d_gene: -
j_gene: TRBJ2-2
abundance: -
v_gene: TRBV7-8

CDR3nt: TGTGCCAGCAGCCCTAAGACAGGTAATCAGCCCCAGCATTTT
CDR3aa: CASSPKTGNQPQHF
d_gene: -
j_gene: TRBJ1-5
abundance: -
v_gene: TRBV7-9

CDR3nt: TGCAGCGTTGTGAGCACGAACACCGGGGAGCTGTTTTTT
CDR3aa: CSVVSTNTGELFF
d_gene: -
j_gene: TRBJ2-2
abundance: few
v_gene: TRBV29-1

CDR3nt: TGCGCCAGCAGCTTGACCGCAGGGCCAGCAAACTATGGCTACACCTTC
CDR3aa: CASSLTAGPANYGYTF
d_gene: -
j_gene: TRBJ1-2
abundance: few
v_gene: TRBV5-1

CDR3nt: TGTGCCAGCAGCTTAGACCTTCGGACGGGGGAGCTGTTTTTT
CDR3aa: CASSLDLRTGELFF
d_gene: -
j_gene: TRBJ2-2
abundance: -
v_gene: TRBV7-9

CDR3nt: TGCAGTGCTAGGGAACAGGGAAGAGGTTCACCCCTCCACTTT
CDR3aa: CSAREQGRGSPLHF
d_gene: -
j_gene: TRBJ1-6
abundance: -
v_gene: TRBV20-1

CDR3nt: TGCGCCAGCAGCCTTATCAGAGGACGGGCGAACACCGGGGAGCTGTTTTTT
CDR3aa: CASSLIRGRANTGELFF
d_gene: -
j_gene: TRBJ2-2
abundance: -
v_gene: TRBV4-1

CDR3nt: TGTGCCAGCAGCTTAGGAGTCGGGACTGGGAACATTCAGTACTTC
CDR3aa: CASSLGVGTGNIQYF
d_gene: -
j_gene: TRBJ2-4
abundance: many
v_gene: TRBV5-6

CDR3nt: TGTGCCAGCAGCTTATGGGGGGACGCTCGGAAAGCTTTCTTT
CDR3aa: CASSLWGDARKAFF
d_gene: -
j_gene: TRBJ1-1
abundance: few
v_gene: TRBV7-9

CDR3nt: TGCAGTGCCCGGTCCAGAGCAACTAATGAAAAACTGTTTTTT
CDR3aa: CSARSRATNEKLFF
d_gene: -
j_gene: TRBJ1-4
abundance: few
v_gene: TRBV20-1

CDR3nt: TGCGCCAGCAGTTCAGGGGGAACGGGTGAAGCTTTCTTT
CDR3aa: CASSSGGTGEAFF
d_gene: TRBD1
j_gene: TRBJ1-1
abundance: -
v_gene: TRBV5-1

CDR3nt: TGTGCCACCCGGGACGGCGGCACAGATACGCAGTATTTT
CDR3aa: CATRDGGTDTQYF
d_gene: -
j_gene: TRBJ2-3
abundance: -
v_gene: TRBV6-6

CDR3nt: TGCGCCAGCAGCTTGTTAGGGGGGGGAGGTCAGCCCCAGCATTTT
CDR3aa: CASSLLGGGGQPQHF
d_gene: -
j_gene: TRBJ1-5
abundance: -
v_gene: TRBV5-1

CDR3nt: TGCGCCAGCAGCCAAGATTTACAGGGGGGACAGCCCCAGCATTTT
CDR3aa: CASSQDLQGGQPQHF
d_gene: TRBD1
j_gene: TRBJ1-5
abundance: -
v_gene: TRBV4-3